This T cell receptor beta chain originates from a study of TIL therapy for anti-PD-1-resistant metastatic lung cancer (dated by TCRdb to the early 2020s). Regarding the complete study: Tumors were harvested prior to any PD-1/PD-L1 blockade, after which nivolumab was administered to patients, and lymphodepletion, expanded TIL infusion and IL-2 were given to patients who progressed. Across the cohort, whole-exome sequencing showed a median non-synonymous tumor mutation burden of roughly 1.5 mutations per megabase. Most of the cohort had lung adenocarcinoma, four tumors were EGFR-mutant and two were ALK-rearranged, and half of the patients were current or former smokers. Among the enrolled patients, the median age was 54 years (range roughly 35-80), and the median tumor PD-L1 proportion score was roughly 6%. Tumor and peripheral blood T cell receptor beta sequencing was used to track clonotypes across tumor, expanded TIL product and serial blood samples. What the research found in general, with its limitations: Because the cohort was highly selected, with more treatment-naive, never-smoker and oncogene-addicted patients than is typical, generalizability is limited. Clonotypes from the infused TIL partially replaced the baseline peripheral repertoire and then declined over months, and persistence showed no apparent association with response. The study protocol defined all tumor marker inferences as exploratory.

TCR beta CDR3 regions were amplified from genomic DNA with the immunoSEQ v3 hsTCRB kit using bias-controlled multiplex PCR. An Illumina NextSeq 500 was used to sequence the TCR libraries, reaching roughly 1.8 million read pairs at survey level or about 5-6.5 million at deep level. The published analysis was carried out like this. The immunoSEQ Analyzer software assigned V, D and J genes, filtered out non-productive sequences, and reported clonality. Repertoires of infused TIL and blood were compared using productive Simpson clonality and the Morisita overlap index of productive TRB rearrangements. For each clone in blood, the absolute clonotype count was estimated by multiplying the lymphocyte count by the CD3+ fraction and by the clone's productive frequency. TCRdb holds this immuneACCESS table with in-frame rearrangements only. Some clones are missing; in checked studies, unresolved V genes explain under half, and the rest has no known cause. That table gives V, J and clone size, and the DNA gave D and trimming. The sample table lists about 32,000 clones, 74% of them with a count of one. The top ten clonotypes cover less than 3% of the sample.

About this clone: The clone's antigen remains unknown. Within one base of it there is no much larger clone, and no base qualities were kept.

Including cysteine and phenylalanine, the CDR3 has 13 amino acids. The only DNA kept is the CDR3, 39 bases in frame from the first base. V is reduced by 2 bases and J by 9 bases, leaving a spacing of 11 bases between them. The germline V gene gives CDR1 as SGHDN and CDR2 as FVKESK. The label giving this sample's time point can be read as: pre-treatment sample, taken before nivolumab and TIL therapy. Adults with stage 4 NSCLC were enrolled in a dual-center phase I trial from late 2017 to early 2020. Samples came from a single-arm, open-label phase I trial of tumor-infiltrating lymphocyte therapy with nivolumab in advanced non-small cell lung cancer. Blood mononuclear cells from EDTA tubes were isolated by Ficoll gradient, snap-frozen as pellets, and DNA was extracted with a Qiagen mini-prep kit.

The chain is encoded by TRBV14 joined to TRBJ2-1; confidence is insufficient to name the D gene. The sequencing here drew on blood, taken at baseline. This TCR was recovered from a woman between 25 and 85 years old with non-small cell lung cancer. The DNA is TGTGCCAGCAGCCAATACAATAATGGTGAGCAGTTCTTC. Translated, this is CASSQYNNGEQFF.